What follows are 25 T cell receptor beta chains derived from one specimen sequenced in a study of T cell responses to AZD1222 COVID-19 vaccine. The data were produced by immunoSEQ multiplex PCR, yet TCRdb's version contains in-frame clones alone and is incomplete. The sample lists 120,000 to 150,000 clones, about 93% occurring once. Specimen: peripheral blood, collected on day 0 of AZD1222 vaccination. These receptors were collected from an adult in good health.

The V and J genes are TRBV5-4 and TRBJ1-6; no clear D gene. Trimming shortened V by 0 bases and J by 14 bases, and 9 bases separated the two germline ends. Germline lookup yields CDR1 SGHNT and CDR2 YYREEE (reference sequence). CDR3 size: 12 residues. The CDR3 sequence: CASSLGGKALHF. The DNA for the CDR3 is TGTGCCAGCAGCTTGGGTGGTAAAGCCCTCCACTTT.

With regard to this clone: Mismatch with germline at one junction end may stem from a read error. This chain links TRBV11-3 with TRBJ2-1, with 9 bases lining up with TRBD2. The germline V gene has CDR1 SGHNT and CDR2 YENEEA. The CDR3 loop spans 13 amino acids. The CDR3 is CASSLTPGTSKVF. CDR3 DNA: TGTGCCAGCAGCCTCACCCCCGGGACTAGCAAAGTCTTC.

This chain links TRBV4-3 with TRBJ1-6; D possibly corresponds to TRBD1 (5 bases). The CDR3 length is 17 residues. Germline CDR1 is LGHNA and CDR2 is YSLEER. V was trimmed by 0 bases and J by 7 bases, leaving 16 bases between them. The CDR3 is CASSQDAGQAGNSPLHF. CDR3 coding DNA: TGCGCCAGCAGCCAAGATGCGGGGCAAGCGGGGAATTCACCCCTCCACTTT.

This chain links TRBV11-2 with TRBJ2-1, with D possibly being TRBD2 (7 bases). Trimming pared 1 base from V and 9 bases from J, leaving 13 bases between. CDR1 SGHAT and CDR2 FQNNGV come from the germline V gene. CDR3 size: 14 residues. In DNA form, the CDR3 reads TGTGCCAGCAGCTTAGCGGGGGCGGGGGTTGAGCAGTTCTTC. Translation: CASSLAGAGVEQFF.

The chain combines TRBV19 with TRBJ2-7, with 7 nucleotides matching TRBD1. Germline lookup yields CDR1 LNHDA and CDR2 SQIVND (reference sequence). The CDR3 has 15 residues. V trimming: 1 base; J trimming: 1 base; junction bases outside the gene matches: 4. CDR3 in amino acids: CASSIGGGLSYEQYF. Written as DNA, the CDR3 is TGTGCCAGTAGTATAGGAGGGGGCCTATCCTACGAGCAGTACTTC.

The chain combines TRBV27 with TRBJ1-5; D remains ambiguous. The V and J ends lost 3 bases and 2 bases respectively, with 8 bases between them. The CDR3 consists of 14 residues. Germline CDR1 and CDR2: MNHEY and SMNVEV (reference sequence). The CDR3 sequence is CASSLGMGNQPQHF. The CDR3 DNA is TGTGCCAGCAGTTTGGGGATGGGCAATCAGCCCCAGCATTTT.

The rearrangement uses TRBV6-2 or TRBV6-3 and TRBJ1-1; TRBD1 matches 7 bases. Germline trimming cut 6 bases from V and 1 base from J; bases unmatched to any gene: 11. This CDR3 has 16 residues. The V gene's germline CDR1 is MNHEY and CDR2 SVGEGT. CDR3 amino acids: CASRYTPAGGNTEAFF. The CDR3 DNA sequence: TGTGCCAGCAGATACACCCCCGCAGGGGGGAACACTGAAGCTTTCTTT.

The chain couples TRBV18 to TRBJ2-7, with TRBD1 matching 12 bases. Unmatched junction bases numbered 6, after V lost 6 bases and J lost 3 bases. The CDR3 extends over 15 amino acids. Looked up from germline, CDR1 is KGHSH and CDR2 is LQKENI. CDR3 protein: CASSAGTGGSYEQYF. CDR3 nucleotides: TGTGCCAGCTCGGCCGGGACAGGGGGCAGCTACGAGCAGTACTTC.

This clone was found once. The CDR3 here is CAISESRGTGELFF. The CDR3 DNA reads TGTGCCATCAGTGAGAGCAGGGGAACCGGGGAGCTGTTTTTT. The genes are TRBV10-3 and TRBJ2-2, with D perhaps TRBD1 (6 bases). V was shortened by 2 bases and J by 5 bases, with 9 bases between the two germline ends. Germline loops: CDR1 ENHRY, CDR2 SYGVKD. This CDR3 is 14 amino acids long.

The chain carries TRBV5-1 and TRBJ1-6; 8 bases are a match to TRBD1. The V segment lost 4 bases and the J segment 8 bases; nucleotides outside the gene matches: 5. This CDR3 contains 14 residues. CDR1 SGHRS and CDR2 YFSETQ come from the germline V gene. Here the CDR3 reads CASSQTGDYSPLHF. DNA of the CDR3: TGCGCCAGCAGCCAGACAGGGGATTATTCACCCCTCCACTTT.

The chain combines TRBV7-9 with TRBJ2-7; D not certain. Per the germline V gene, CDR1 is SEHNR and CDR2 is FQNEAQ (reference sequence). The germline V and J ends were trimmed by 4 bases and 2 bases, with 9 bases remaining between them. There are 13 residues in the CDR3. The chain's CDR3 is CASSSGRAYEQYF. The CDR3 coding sequence is TGTGCCAGCAGCTCTGGTAGGGCCTACGAGCAGTACTTC.

V usage is TRBV18 and J usage is TRBJ2-7, with 8 bases matching TRBD2. Trimming removed 3 bases from V and 4 bases from J; junction bases left unmatched: 11. CDR1 is KGHSH and CDR2 is LQKENI in the germline V gene. The CDR3 sequence is 16 residues long. The CDR3 bases are TGTGCCAGCTCACCTATCCGGGAGCGGGAGTCTTACGAGCAGTACTTC. Amino acids: CASSPIRERESYEQYF.

The chain couples TRBV21-1 to TRBJ2-2; TRBD2 is taken as the D call from the table, unchecked against the DNA. TRBV21-1 is tagged as a pseudogene. The CDR3 runs to 14 residues. CDR3 sequence reads: CASSKYGVTGELFF. CDR3 bases: TGTGCCAGCAGCAAATACGGAGTCACCGGGGAGCTGTTTTTT.

The chain employs TRBV5-4 and TRBJ1-2; D not resolved. Trimming took 3 bases from V and 8 from J, leaving 11 bases between them. This CDR3 comprises 12 residues. CDR1 and CDR2 from the germline V gene are SGHNT and YYREEE (reference sequence). The CDR3 sequence is CASSSSLGGYTF. The CDR3 bases are TGTGCCAGCAGCTCGTCGTTGGGAGGCTACACCTTC.

V usage is TRBV6-5 and J usage is TRBJ2-1, with TRBD1 matching over 7 bases. In germline, CDR1 is MNHEY, CDR2 SVGAGI. The CDR3 runs to 13 residues. Losses at the gene ends were 2 bases for V and 10 bases for J; bases not matched to a gene: 5. CDR3: CASSYTRQGEQFF. The CDR3 DNA is TGTGCCAGCAGTTACACCCGACAGGGAGAGCAGTTCTTC.

With respect to this clone: One junction end disagrees with the germline gene, perhaps due to a read error. The chain carries TRBV6-5 and TRBJ1-5, with 10 positions matching TRBD1. Germline V lookup: CDR1 MNHEY, CDR2 SVGAGI. The CDR3 covers 15 residues. The CDR3 nucleotides are TGTGCCAGCAGGATGGGGGACAGGGGCAAGCAGCCCCAGCATTTT. Its protein product is CASRMGDRGKQPQHF.

The rearrangement links TRBV4-3 to TRBJ1-1; possible D gene TRBD1, 6 bases. Germline V CDR1 and CDR2: LGHNA, YSLEER. Trimming removed 7 bases from V and 1 base from J, with 13 bases in between. This CDR3 comprises 14 residues. CDR3 protein: CASNQGRKNTEAFF. DNA of the CDR3: TGCGCCAGCAACCAGGGGAGGAAGAACACTGAAGCTTTCTTT.

The chain has TRBV2 and TRBJ2-1, with 16 bases that match TRBD2. From germline, CDR1 is SNHLY and CDR2 FYNNEI. The V gene end was trimmed by 6 bases and the J gene end by 2 bases; junction bases not matched to a gene: 10. CDR3 size: 19 residues. The CDR3 region is CASSPQGLAGGLTYNEQFF. The CDR3 DNA reads as TGTGCCAGCAGCCCACAGGGACTAGCGGGGGGGCTGACCTACAATGAGCAGTTCTTC.

This sequence joins TRBV9 and TRBJ2-5; weak D call: TRBD2 (6 bases). The CDR3 totals 16 residues. Germline V gene lookup returns CDR1 SGDLS and CDR2 YYNGEE. Trimming removed 4 bases from V and 0 bases from J, with 16 bases in between. CDR3 coding DNA: TGTGCCAGCAGCAAGCAAGCGGGTCCGTACCAAGAGACCCAGTACTTC. Its translation: CASSKQAGPYQETQYF. The complete variable domain, with remaining parts taken from reference TRBV9 and TRBJ2-5, reads DSGVTQTPKHLITATGQRVTLRCSPRSGDLSVYWYQQSLDQGLQFLIQYYNGEERAKGNILERFSAQQFPDLHSELNLSSLELGDSALYFCASSKQAGPYQETQYFGPGTRLLVL.

The genes are TRBV27 and TRBJ1-6; D not certain. The germline gives CDR1 MNHEY, CDR2 SMNVEV (reference sequence). The V end was cut by 7 bases, the J end by 2 bases, with 6 bases between. This CDR3 comprises 13 residues. The CDR3 spells CASKGAYNSPLHF. CDR3 sequence (DNA): TGTGCCAGCAAGGGCGCCTATAATTCACCCCTCCACTTT.

The chain recombines TRBV12-3 or TRBV12-4 with TRBJ1-4; D uncertain. CDR3 length: 13 residues. V was shortened by 5 bases and J by 11 bases, with 15 bases between the two germline ends. CDR3 protein: CASSTGRLAKLFF. Here the CDR3 DNA reads TGTGCCAGCAGTACCGGGCGCCTTGCGAAACTGTTTTTT.

The rearrangement links TRBV7-2 to TRBJ2-1; 11 bases agree with TRBD2. CDR3 length equals 18 residues. Germline V gene data show CDR1 as SGHTA and CDR2 as FQGNSA. The J segment lost 0 bases and the V segment lost 1 base, leaving 5 bases of the junction unmatched. The CDR3 DNA is TGTGCCAGCAGCTTAGGGACTAGCGGGTCCAGCTCCTACAATGAGCAGTTCTTC. It codes for CASSLGTSGSSSYNEQFF.

This sequence joins TRBV5-6 and TRBJ1-2; D gene unclear. The CDR3 is 16 residues long. V lost 1 base, J lost 1 base, and 14 bases lay in between. The germline CDR1 and CDR2 sequences are SGHDT and YYEEEE. CDR3 DNA sequence: TGTGCCAGCAGCTTGTTTAGTCGTAACTTTAACTATGGCTACACCTTC. Protein: CASSLFSRNFNYGYTF.

V is TRBV2 and J is TRBJ1-5; D gene unclear. This CDR3 contains 17 residues. With 2 bases removed from V and 2 bases from J, the gap between germline ends came to 16 bases. CDR1 SNHLY and CDR2 FYNNEI come from the germline V gene. In DNA form, the CDR3 reads TGTGCCAGCAGTGAACGAACTTCGGGGTACGGCAATCAGCCCCAGCATTTT. Translated: CASSERTSGYGNQPQHF.

The chain couples TRBV5-1 to TRBJ1-2; no clear D gene. Germline values: CDR1 SGHRS, CDR2 YFSETQ. The length of the CDR3 is 13 residues. The V end lost 6 bases, the J end lost 3 bases, and 12 bases lay between the germline ends. The CDR3 spells CASNSAGDYGYTF. The CDR3 coding sequence is TGCGCCAGCAACTCGGCGGGAGACTATGGCTACACCTTC.